Listed below are T cell receptor beta chains from one sample, sequenced in a study of blood T cell repertoires in COVID-19. TCRdb's copy holds only in-frame clones and misses some; the assay was immunoSEQ multiplex PCR. Of 100,000 to 150,000 clones in the sample, about 86% were seen once. The source material was peripheral blood. The source of these receptors is a woman aged 45-60 years with acute or convalescent COVID-19. The CDR3 runs from the conserved cysteine through the conserved F or W. A D gene is named only where the DNA matches it firmly. Part of the rows lack a size; the others show once, few, many or a class for expanded clones.

V gene: TRBV15; J gene: TRBJ2-3; D gene: TRBD2; clone size: few; CDR3 DNA: TGTGCCACCAGCGCGGGACTAGCGGGATCCACAGATACGCAGTATTTT; CDR3 protein: CATSAGLAGSTDTQYF
V gene: TRBV18; J gene: TRBJ2-7; D gene: -; clone size: -; CDR3 DNA: TGTGCCAGCTCGGGGGGGGCCCCTATCTACGAGCAGTACTTC; CDR3 protein: CASSGGAPIYEQYF
V gene: TRBV9; J gene: TRBJ1-1; D gene: TRBD1; clone size: -; CDR3 DNA: TGTGCCAGCAGCGTTATGGGACAGGATGAAGCTTTCTTT; CDR3 protein: CASSVMGQDEAFF
V gene: TRBV6-5; J gene: TRBJ2-1; D gene: TRBD2; clone size: -; CDR3 DNA: TGTGCCAGCATTAGGACTAGCGGGGGGGCCAGTGAGCAGTTCTTC; CDR3 protein: CASIRTSGGASEQFF
V gene: TRBV5-1; J gene: TRBJ2-1; D gene: -; clone size: -; CDR3 DNA: TGCGCCAGCAGCTTGGAGGCTAGCTACTCCTACAATGAGCAGTTCTTC; CDR3 protein: CASSLEASYSYNEQFF
V gene: TRBV5-4; J gene: TRBJ2-2; D gene: TRBD2; clone size: -; CDR3 DNA: TGTGCCAGCAACGAGCGGGATTACACCGGGGAGCTGTTTTTT; CDR3 protein: CASNERDYTGELFF
V gene: TRBV30; J gene: TRBJ1-4; D gene: TRBD1; clone size: few; CDR3 DNA: TGTGCCTGGAGTGTAACAGGGGGGCCTAATGAAAAACTGTTTTTT; CDR3 protein: CAWSVTGGPNEKLFF
V gene: TRBV30; J gene: TRBJ1-6; D gene: -; clone size: -; CDR3 DNA: TGTGCCTGGACCCACCGGCTCGCGGGTTCACCCCTCCACTTT; CDR3 protein: CAWTHRLAGSPLHF
V gene: TRBV29-1; J gene: TRBJ2-5; D gene: -; clone size: -; CDR3 DNA: TGCAGCGCCGGGCGACAGTCCCAAGAGACCCAGTACTTC; CDR3 protein: CSAGRQSQETQYF
V gene: TRBV6-5; J gene: TRBJ1-6; D gene: -; clone size: -; CDR3 DNA: TGTGCCACCGGGAAAACCTATAATTCACCCCTCCACTTT; CDR3 protein: CATGKTYNSPLHF
V gene: TRBV13; J gene: TRBJ1-3; D gene: -; clone size: -; CDR3 DNA: TGTGCCAGCAGCATAGACGGGAGAAACACCATATATTTT; CDR3 protein: CASSIDGRNTIYF
V gene: TRBV19; J gene: TRBJ1-2; D gene: -; clone size: -; CDR3 DNA: TGTGCCAGTAGTATACCGACACACGATAATGGCTACACCTTC; CDR3 protein: CASSIPTHDNGYTF
V gene: TRBV20-1; J gene: TRBJ1-3; D gene: -; clone size: -; CDR3 DNA: TGCAGTGCTAGTAAGACAGCTGGAAACACCATATATTTT; CDR3 protein: CSASKTAGNTIYF
V gene: TRBV14; J gene: TRBJ2-6; D gene: -; clone size: -; CDR3 DNA: TGTGCCAGCAGCCCCTATGGTGGGGCCAACGTCCTGACTTTC; CDR3 protein: CASSPYGGANVLTF
V gene: TRBV5-1; J gene: TRBJ2-5; D gene: TRBD1; clone size: -; CDR3 DNA: TGCGCCAGCAGCGGAACGACAGGGGCAGAGACCCAGTACTTC; CDR3 protein: CASSGTTGAETQYF
V gene: TRBV7-2; J gene: TRBJ2-5; D gene: TRBD1; clone size: -; CDR3 DNA: TGTGCCAGCAGCTCGGGGGACAGGGTAGTGGAGACCCAGTACTTC; CDR3 protein: CASSSGDRVVETQYF
V gene: TRBV19; J gene: TRBJ2-3; D gene: TRBD2; clone size: -; CDR3 DNA: TGTGCCAGTACTACGGGACTAGCGGGAGCTACGCAGTATTTT; CDR3 protein: CASTTGLAGATQYF
V gene: TRBV15; J gene: TRBJ2-5; D gene: -; clone size: -; CDR3 DNA: TGTGCCACCAGCAGAGATGACGCGGCAAAAGAGACCCAGTACTTC; CDR3 protein: CATSRDDAAKETQYF
V gene: TRBV19; J gene: TRBJ2-4; D gene: -; clone size: -; CDR3 DNA: TGTGCCAGTAGTATTTCCCTTGAGAACATTCAGTACTTC; CDR3 protein: CASSISLENIQYF
V gene: TRBV7-9; J gene: TRBJ2-3; D gene: TRBD1; clone size: -; CDR3 DNA: TGTGCCAGCAGCTCTCAAACAGGGGCAGATACGCAGTATTTT; CDR3 protein: CASSSQTGADTQYF
V gene: TRBV28; J gene: TRBJ2-1; D gene: TRBD2; clone size: few; CDR3 DNA: TGTGCCAGCAGCGGGACTAGAGGGAGTAATGAGCAGTTCTTC; CDR3 protein: CASSGTRGSNEQFF
V gene: TRBV7-9; J gene: TRBJ1-1; D gene: TRBD1; clone size: -; CDR3 DNA: TGTGCCAGCAGCTTTCACAGACAGGGGGCCGGCGGTGAAGCTTTCTTT; CDR3 protein: CASSFHRQGAGGEAFF
V gene: TRBV19; J gene: TRBJ2-5; D gene: -; clone size: -; CDR3 DNA: TGTGCCAGTAGTATCCTCACAGGGAACCAAGAGACCCAGTACTTC; CDR3 protein: CASSILTGNQETQYF
V gene: TRBV12-5; J gene: TRBJ1-1; D gene: -; clone size: -; CDR3 DNA: TGTGCTAGTGCCCAACAGGGTAACACTGAAGCTTTCTTT; CDR3 protein: CASAQQGNTEAFF
V gene: TRBV4-1; J gene: TRBJ2-7; D gene: -; clone size: -; CDR3 DNA: TGCGCCAGCAGCCAAGATCCCGGTAGGAAGGGAAGGGGTTACGAGCAGTACTTC; CDR3 protein: CASSQDPGRKGRGYEQYF
V gene: TRBV3-1/TRBV3-2; J gene: TRBJ1-2; D gene: TRBD1; clone size: -; CDR3 DNA: TGTGCCAGCAGCCAAAGGGACAGCGCTTACACCTTC; CDR3 protein: CASSQRDSAYTF
V gene: TRBV14; J gene: TRBJ1-2; D gene: -; clone size: -; CDR3 DNA: TGTGCCAGCACCCCCCCAGGGGTGGACTATGGCTACACCTTC; CDR3 protein: CASTPPGVDYGYTF
V gene: TRBV19; J gene: TRBJ2-7; D gene: -; clone size: -; CDR3 DNA: TGTGCCAGTAGTATAAGACTGTCAACCTACGAGCAGTACTTC; CDR3 protein: CASSIRLSTYEQYF
V gene: TRBV3-1/TRBV3-2; J gene: TRBJ1-2; D gene: -; clone size: few; CDR3 DNA: TGTGCCAGCAGCCCAGGAAGCTATGGCTACACCTTC; CDR3 protein: CASSPGSYGYTF